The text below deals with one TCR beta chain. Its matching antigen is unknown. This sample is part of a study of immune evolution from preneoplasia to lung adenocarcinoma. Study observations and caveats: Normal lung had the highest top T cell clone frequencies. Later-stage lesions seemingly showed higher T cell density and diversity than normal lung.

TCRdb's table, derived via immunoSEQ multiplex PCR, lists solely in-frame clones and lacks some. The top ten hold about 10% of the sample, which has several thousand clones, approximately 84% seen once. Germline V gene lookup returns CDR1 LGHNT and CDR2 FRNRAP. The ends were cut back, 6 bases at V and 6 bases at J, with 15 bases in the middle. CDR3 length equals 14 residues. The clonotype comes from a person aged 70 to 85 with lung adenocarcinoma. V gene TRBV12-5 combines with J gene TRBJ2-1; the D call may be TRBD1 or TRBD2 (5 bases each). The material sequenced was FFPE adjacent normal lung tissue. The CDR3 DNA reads TGTGCTAGTGGAACCTGGGACGGCGTCAATGAGCAGTTCTTC. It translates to CASGTWDGVNEQFF. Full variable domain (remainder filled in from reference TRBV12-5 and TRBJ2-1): DARVTQTPRHKVTEMGQEVTMRCQPILGHNTVFWYRQTMMQGLELLAYFRNRAPLDDSGMPKDRFSAEMPDATLATLKIQPSEPRDSAVYFCASGTWDGVNEQFFGPGTRLTVL.